The T cell receptor (beta chain) described here comes from a study of response to subunit inactivated influenza vaccine. Whole-study findings and limits: T cells newly recruited by each seasonal influenza vaccination are few, the authors suggested.

Germline CDR1 MNHNS, CDR2 SASEGT. Trimming removed 8 bases from V and 8 bases from J; junction bases left unmatched: 16. The CDR3 totals 16 residues. This clonotype was picked up many times. Antigen: not known. TCRdb re-called the RT-PCR reads with MiXCR, one entry per CDR3 protein. This sample carries 860,000 or so distinct CDR3 sequences, 21% of them seen once, and the ten largest clones take more than 8.5%. This clonotype originated in a man aged 45-65 years who received an inactivated influenza vaccine. Sequencing was performed on PBMCs from blood, taken less than 6 days after vaccination. J is TRBJ1-2 and V is TRBV6-1; 11 bases match TRBD1. The CDR3 coding sequence is TGTGCCAGCGAGACCGGGACAGGGGGACGGTTGTCCGGCTACACCTTC. It specifies CASETGTGGRLSGYTF.